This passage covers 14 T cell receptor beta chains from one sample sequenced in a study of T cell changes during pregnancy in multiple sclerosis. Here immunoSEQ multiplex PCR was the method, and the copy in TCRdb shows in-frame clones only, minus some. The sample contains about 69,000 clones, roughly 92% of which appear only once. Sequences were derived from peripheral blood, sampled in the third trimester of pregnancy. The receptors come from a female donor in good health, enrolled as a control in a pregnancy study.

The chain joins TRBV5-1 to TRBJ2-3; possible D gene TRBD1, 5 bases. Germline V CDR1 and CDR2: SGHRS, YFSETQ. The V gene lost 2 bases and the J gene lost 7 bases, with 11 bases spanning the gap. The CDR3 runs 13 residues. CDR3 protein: CASSFQGTNTQYF. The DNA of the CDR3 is TGCGCCAGCAGCTTCCAGGGAACAAATACGCAGTATTTT.

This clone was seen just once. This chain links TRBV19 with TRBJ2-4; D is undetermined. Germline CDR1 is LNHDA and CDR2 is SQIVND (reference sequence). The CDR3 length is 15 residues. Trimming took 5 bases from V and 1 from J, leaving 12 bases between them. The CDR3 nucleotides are TGTGCCAGTAGTCCCCCCGGTAAGGCCAAAAACATTCAGTACTTC. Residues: CASSPPGKAKNIQYF.

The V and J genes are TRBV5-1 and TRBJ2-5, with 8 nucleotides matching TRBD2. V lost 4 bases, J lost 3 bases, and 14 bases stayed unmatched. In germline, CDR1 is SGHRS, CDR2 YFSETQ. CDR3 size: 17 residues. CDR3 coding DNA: TGCGCCAGCAGCCCGGGGATCAGCGGGGGAATGGAAGAGACCCAGTACTTC. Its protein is CASSPGISGGMEETQYF.

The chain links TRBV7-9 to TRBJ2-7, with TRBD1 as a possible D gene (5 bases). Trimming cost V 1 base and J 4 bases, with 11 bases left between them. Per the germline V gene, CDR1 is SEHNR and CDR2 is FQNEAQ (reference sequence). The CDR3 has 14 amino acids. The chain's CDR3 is CASSLGFQGYEQYF. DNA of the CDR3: TGTGCCAGCAGCTTAGGTTTTCAGGGTTACGAGCAGTACTTC.

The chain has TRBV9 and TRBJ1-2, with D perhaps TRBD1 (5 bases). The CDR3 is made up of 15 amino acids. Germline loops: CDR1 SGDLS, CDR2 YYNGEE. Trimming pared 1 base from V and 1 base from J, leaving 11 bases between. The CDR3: CASSVRSQGNYGYTF. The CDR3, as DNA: TGTGCCAGCAGCGTAAGGTCCCAGGGTAACTATGGCTACACCTTC.

The CDR3 is CASSLFWPPDTQYF. The CDR3 nucleotides are TGTGCCAGCAGCTTATTTTGGCCCCCAGATACGCAGTATTTT. The rearrangement links TRBV7-3 to TRBJ2-3; no definite D call. The CDR3 contains 14 residues. Trimming left V 2 bases short and J 4 bases short, with 10 bases between. In germline, CDR1 is SGHTA, CDR2 FQGTGA.

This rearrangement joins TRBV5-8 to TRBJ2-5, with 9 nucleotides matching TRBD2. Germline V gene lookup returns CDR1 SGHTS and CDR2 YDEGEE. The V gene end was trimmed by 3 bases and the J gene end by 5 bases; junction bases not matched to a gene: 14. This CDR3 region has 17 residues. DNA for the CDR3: TGTGCCAGCAGCTCCGGGACTAGCAGTAGTCTGGGGGAGACCCAGTACTTC. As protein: CASSSGTSSSLGETQYF.

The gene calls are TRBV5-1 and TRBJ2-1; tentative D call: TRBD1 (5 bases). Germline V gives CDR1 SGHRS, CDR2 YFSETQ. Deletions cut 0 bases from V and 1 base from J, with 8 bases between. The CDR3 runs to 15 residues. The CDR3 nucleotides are TGCGCCAGCAGCTTGGGACAGACTTCCTACAATGAGCAGTTCTTC. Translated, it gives CASSLGQTSYNEQFF.

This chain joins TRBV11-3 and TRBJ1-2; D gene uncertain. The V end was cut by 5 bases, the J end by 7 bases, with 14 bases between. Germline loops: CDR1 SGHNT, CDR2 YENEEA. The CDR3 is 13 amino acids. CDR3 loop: CASSRREGIGYTF. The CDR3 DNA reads TGTGCCAGCAGCCGCCGAGAGGGAATTGGCTACACCTTC.

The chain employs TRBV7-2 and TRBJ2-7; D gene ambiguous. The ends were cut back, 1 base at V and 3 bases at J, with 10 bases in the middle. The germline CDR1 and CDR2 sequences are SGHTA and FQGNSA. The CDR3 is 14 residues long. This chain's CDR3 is CASSLVRPLYEQYF. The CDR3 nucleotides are TGTGCCAGCAGCTTAGTCCGTCCCCTCTACGAGCAGTACTTC.

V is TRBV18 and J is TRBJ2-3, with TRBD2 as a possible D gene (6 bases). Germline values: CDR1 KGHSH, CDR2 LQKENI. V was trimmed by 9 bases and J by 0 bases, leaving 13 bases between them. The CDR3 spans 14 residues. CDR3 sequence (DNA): TGTGCCAGTTCGGGAGATCCTAGCACAGATACGCAGTATTTT. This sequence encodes CASSGDPSTDTQYF.

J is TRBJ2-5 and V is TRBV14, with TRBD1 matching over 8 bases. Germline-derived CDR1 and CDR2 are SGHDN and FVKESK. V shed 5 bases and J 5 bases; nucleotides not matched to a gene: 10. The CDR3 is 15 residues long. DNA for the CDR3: TGTGCCAGCAGCAAGTACGGACAGGGACGGGAGACCCAGTACTTC. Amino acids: CASSKYGQGRETQYF.

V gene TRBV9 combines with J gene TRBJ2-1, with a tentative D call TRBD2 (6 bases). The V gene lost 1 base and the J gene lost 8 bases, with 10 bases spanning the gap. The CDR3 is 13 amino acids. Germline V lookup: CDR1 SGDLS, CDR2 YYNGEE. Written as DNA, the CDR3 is TGTGCCAGCAGCGTAAACCCGGGGGATGAGCAGTTCTTC. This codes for CASSVNPGDEQFF.

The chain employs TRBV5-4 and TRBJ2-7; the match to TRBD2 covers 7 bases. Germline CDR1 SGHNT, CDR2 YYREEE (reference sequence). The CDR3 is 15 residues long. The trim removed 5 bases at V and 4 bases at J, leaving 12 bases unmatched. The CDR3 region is CASRLGREPKYEQYF. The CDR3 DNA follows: TGTGCCAGCAGACTAGGGCGGGAGCCGAAGTACGAGCAGTACTTC.